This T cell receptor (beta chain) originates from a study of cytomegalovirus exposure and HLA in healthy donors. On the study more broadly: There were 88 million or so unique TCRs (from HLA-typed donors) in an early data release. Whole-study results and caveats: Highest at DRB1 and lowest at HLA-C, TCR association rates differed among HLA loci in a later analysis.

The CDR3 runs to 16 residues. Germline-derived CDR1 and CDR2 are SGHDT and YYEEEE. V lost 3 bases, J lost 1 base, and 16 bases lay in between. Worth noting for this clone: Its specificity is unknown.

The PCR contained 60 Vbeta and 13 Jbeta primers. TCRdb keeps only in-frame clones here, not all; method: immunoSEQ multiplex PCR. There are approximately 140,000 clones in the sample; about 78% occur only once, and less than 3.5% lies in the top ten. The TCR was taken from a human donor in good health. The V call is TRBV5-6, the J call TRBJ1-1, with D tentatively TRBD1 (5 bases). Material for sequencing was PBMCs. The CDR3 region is CASSWDGGLGNTEAFF. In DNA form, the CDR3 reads TGTGCCAGCAGCTGGGACGGGGGGTTGGGGAACACTGAAGCTTTCTTT.